This T cell receptor beta chain was obtained from a study of control samples from healthy donors and cancer patients. CDR1 LNHDA and CDR2 SQIVND come from the germline V gene (reference sequence). Deletions cut 6 bases from V and 0 bases from J, with 16 bases between. This CDR3 is 16 amino acids long. Repertoires were generated with immunoSEQ multiplex PCR, while TCRdb's copy carries only in-frame clones and drops some. Among more than 85,000 clones, approximately 90% were seen once, and the ten largest hold about 4.2%. This sequence originates from a human donor in good health. The donor label of this sample is uncertain. Sequencing was done on a sample of blood. The chain links TRBV19 to TRBJ2-3; D unclear. CDR3 residues: CASSLFIQPSTDTQYF. The CDR3 nucleotides read TGTGCCAGTAGCCTCTTCATCCAGCCTAGCACAGATACGCAGTATTTT.